This TCR beta chain was obtained from a study of cytomegalovirus exposure and HLA in healthy donors (dated by TCRdb to about 2017). In the study overall: An earlier analysis of some 600 of the donors reported 276 Gb of sequence data and 117 million unique TCR beta sequences obtained from approximately 180 million T cells. The study profiled the T cell repertoires of hundreds of subjects by immunosequencing and related them to cytomegalovirus serostatus. To predict cytomegalovirus infection status, the study brought together high-throughput TCR immunosequencing, statistical association of individual TCRs with disease status, and machine learning. The number of typed donors differed by locus: about 620-630 for A, B, C, DRB1 and DQB1; some 540 for DQA1; approximately 610 for DPA1; and 400 to 480 for DPB1. In the later analysis, no new phenotypic data were used to find candidate immune exposures; instead, reliance was placed on TCR beta sequences and their occurrence across donors. Donor age, sex, ethnicity and CMV serostatus were compiled alongside the repertoire data. In an earlier analysis of over 550 of the donors, high-throughput TCR beta sequencing was used to judge whether each TCR beta V gene segment behaved as functional or pseudogenic. A separate validation cohort of over a hundred different subjects was used in addition to the approximately 670-subject first cohort. The study was designed to test whether signatures of past pathogen exposure could be identified by cataloging public T cell receptors. The genetic ancestry cluster associated with self-reported Caucasian donors included 70% to 85% of the roughly 380 genotyped donors. Every discovery cohort repertoire had been produced on one sequencing platform. HLA typing included class I and class II loci at four-digit resolution. An early release covering over 500 HLA-typed donors comprised about 320 gigabases of sequencing data and around 80 million unique TCR sequences. Four or five DR-DQ haplotypes were handled as single units for association and clustering because linkage in the cohort was strong. A later analysis re-analyzed previously published TCR beta repertoires from several hundred donors and added high-resolution HLA genotyping to study TCR occurrence patterns. In a later genetic analysis, genome-wide SNP genotypes for about three fifths of the roughly 670 donors were used, and that subset was treated as a discovery cohort. Among around 400 genotyped donors of the cohort, an average of 235,054 unique TCR beta nucleotide sequences were sequenced per donor, about a sixth of them non-productive.

Comments on this clone: Its binding antigen is unknown. No base qualities exist here, and no much larger clone lies one base off it.

In total, 666 healthy bone marrow donors made up the cohort. All cohort members were sampled while nominally healthy, although unrecorded immune exposures were likely present. The donor tested CMV seropositive, placing the donor among the approximately 310 seropositive members of the cohort. Each donor provided a peripheral blood sample, and peripheral blood mononuclear cells were used for TCR beta sequencing. Genomic DNA was extracted from the blood cell samples with the Qiagen DNeasy Blood Extraction Kit. Points the paper makes about the study in general: The presence/absence analyses assumed that sequencing depth was roughly uniform across donors, and that assumption may not be true. According to a later analysis, TCR association rates differed among HLA loci, with DRB1 alleles showing the most associated TCRs and HLA-C alleles showing the fewest. Linkage disequilibrium might explain the correlated functional status among segregating V segments, but an unknown experimental factor could not be ruled out. Compared with equally common non-associated chains, HLA-associated TCR beta chains in a later analysis were more clonally expanded and had lower generation probabilities. A total of 150 or so TCR beta chains were listed by the study as associated with cytomegalovirus. The cohort was sequenced for TCR beta chains only, and without alpha or paired-chain data the features that could be detected were limited. Immune exposure information for the cohort was limited to CMV serostatus. A further reported finding was that TCR beta sequences accurately predicted the HLA-A and HLA-B alleles for most subjects in the first cohort. In a later genetic analysis, a missense DCLRE1C variant was associated with V-gene and J-gene trimming of TCR beta chains, and the association was replicated in an independent cohort. In an earlier analysis of more than 500 of the donors, most TCR beta V segments appeared in productive rearrangements about 87% or about 30% of the time, broadly matching IMGT annotations. Specific HLA alleles were associated with 16,951 TCR beta sequences at a false discovery rate of 0.05 in a later analysis. The classifier was reported to diagnose cytomegalovirus status with high specificity and sensitivity in both the original cohort and the validation cohort. The earlier analysis of 587 of the donors excluded some 16 rarely observed V segments, including chromosome 9 orphons, because counts were too low. A cluster of highly shared sequence variants was judged likely to represent a technical artifact of the sequencing pipeline. HLA typing was unavailable for some donors at each locus, so association tests used only the typed subset. Across donors, most TCR sequences were observed very rarely, whereas some public TCRs were present in many individuals. Some IMGT-functional V segments, including TRBV6-2 and TRBV6-3, could not be told apart with the 87-base-pair reads, so those segments were excluded. The authors suggested that the approach could potentially be extended to other disease states and immunological phenotypes. In a later genetic analysis, fewer N-insertions in productive TCRs were reported among donors in an Asian-associated ancestry cluster than the 666-donor mean. A few of the identified cytomegalovirus-associated TCR beta chains were confirmed in vitro to be specific for cytomegalovirus antigens. According to a later analysis, most CMV-associated TCR beta chains appeared to be HLA-restricted, and the HLA associations seemed to be driven largely by CMV exposure. In a later analysis, several top co-occurrence clusters were reported to appear linked to parvovirus B19, influenza, CMV and Epstein-Barr virus. When HLA alleles, especially DR and DQ, strongly co-occurred, attributing TCR associations to individual alleles was difficult.

Library prep was done by the immunoSEQ multiplex PCR assay. For the multiplex PCR, a mixture combining 60 forward primers for TCR Vbeta segments and 13 reverse primers for TCR Jbeta segments was used. Amplification of the CDR3 region of rearranged TCR beta genes was performed with a multiplex PCR assay on genomic DNA. The Illumina HiSeq System was used to sequence the amplified TCR beta libraries as 87-base-pair reads. For the original study's pipeline: A later analysis tallied tens of millions of unique TCR beta chains across the 666 repertoires, and around 9.9 million of those chains were shared by two or more donors. To remove PCR and sequencing errors, raw reads were error-corrected and collapsed into unique sequences using a nearest-neighbor algorithm that merged closely related sequences. Alignment of CDR3 sequences to IMGT reference sequences was used to assign V, D and J gene segments. Each retained sequence needed at least a six-nucleotide match to both a V gene segment and a J gene segment. Rearrangements were classified as productive when the CDR3 lacked stop codons and remained in frame with V and J, and all other rearrangements were classified as non-productive. CDR3 was defined by IMGT convention, running from the second conserved V-encoded cysteine to the conserved J-encoded phenylalanine. The earlier analysis of about 560 of the donors excluded any sequence lacking an unambiguous match to a single V gene segment. In an earlier analysis of about 590 of the donors, a V segment was called functional when productive rearrangements were above 56.7%, and segregating when the standard deviation between donors exceeded 5%. To diagnose cytomegalovirus status from the catalog of TCR beta chain sequences, a statistical classification framework was built. In a later analysis, V and J genes were assigned by comparing TCR nucleotide sequences against IMGT/GENE-DB human TR gene sequences. In a later analysis, CDR3 sequences and most-parsimonious VDJ recombination scenarios were assigned using the TCRdist pipeline. In a later analysis, each TCR beta chain was defined by its CDR3 amino acid sequence together with its V-gene family, and reads lacking a unique V-gene family were excluded. To address suspected cross-contamination and a sequencing artifact, a later analysis removed some 620 highly shared, low-generation-probability nucleotide sequences. For each public chain, a later analysis derived a clonal expansion index from normalized ranks of inferred template counts within each repertoire. Generation probabilities in a later analysis came from a VDJ recombination model fitted to out-of-frame rearrangements, and those results were checked against IGoR. A later analysis scored TCR-TCR, TCR-HLA and TCR-CMV co-occurrence with hypergeometric tests, applying a repertoire-size bias correction to TCR pairs. A later analysis estimated false discovery rates by permuting HLA or CMV assignments 20 times. In a later analysis, co-occurring TCRs were grouped using DBSCAN, with TCRdist sequence similarity added in when clustering inside HLA-allele-positive subsets. For co-occurrence clustering, repertoires with fewer than 30,000 or more than 120,000 public chains were excluded, along with about five repertoires with anomalous nucleotide sharing. Sourced from immuneACCESS, this table was stored by TCRdb with only in-frame sequences that have V and J called. A share of the clones is absent; for the studies checked, an unresolved V gene accounts for under half, and the remainder has no known explanation. Clonal size and the V and J genes are those of that table, whereas D and trimming came from the DNA. This sample holds around 140,000 clones; approximately 82% were observed only once. Jointly, the top ten make up around 9.7% of the sample.

The cysteine opens and the phenylalanine closes a CDR3 of 12 amino acids. The CDR3 DNA has 36 bases and is translated from base 1. V lost 4 bases and J lost 3 bases; the stretch between them is 9 bases long. Per the germline V gene, SQVTM is the CDR1 and ANQGSEA is the CDR2. Sequencing was carried out using PBMCs. Recombination joined TRBV29-1 with TRBJ1-2; confidence is insufficient to name the D gene. This receptor was taken from an older woman in good health and CMV-seropositive. The CDR3 protein: CSVGGVHYGYTF. In nucleotides, the sequence is TGCAGCGTTGGCGGGGTTCACTATGGCTACACCTTC.